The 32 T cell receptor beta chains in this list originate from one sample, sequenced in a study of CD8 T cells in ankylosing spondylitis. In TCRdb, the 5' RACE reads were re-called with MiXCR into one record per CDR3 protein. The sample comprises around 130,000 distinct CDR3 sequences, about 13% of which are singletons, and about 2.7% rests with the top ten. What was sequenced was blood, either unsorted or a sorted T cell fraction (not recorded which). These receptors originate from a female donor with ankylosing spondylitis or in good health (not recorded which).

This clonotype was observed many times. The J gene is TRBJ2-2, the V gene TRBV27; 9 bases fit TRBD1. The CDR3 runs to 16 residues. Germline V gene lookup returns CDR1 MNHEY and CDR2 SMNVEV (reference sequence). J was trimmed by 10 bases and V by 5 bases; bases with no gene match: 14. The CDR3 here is CASSEGSGQGRSELFF. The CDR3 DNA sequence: TGTGCCAGCAGTGAGGGGTCGGGACAGGGCCGGTCGGAGCTGTTTTTT.

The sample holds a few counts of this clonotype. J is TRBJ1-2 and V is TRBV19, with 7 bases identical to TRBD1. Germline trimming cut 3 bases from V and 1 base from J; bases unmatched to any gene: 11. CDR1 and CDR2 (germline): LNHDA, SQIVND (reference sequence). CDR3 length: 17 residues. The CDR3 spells CASSIPPRDSINYGYTF. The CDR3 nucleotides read TGTGCCAGTAGTATCCCGCCCCGGGACAGCATTAACTATGGCTACACCTTC.

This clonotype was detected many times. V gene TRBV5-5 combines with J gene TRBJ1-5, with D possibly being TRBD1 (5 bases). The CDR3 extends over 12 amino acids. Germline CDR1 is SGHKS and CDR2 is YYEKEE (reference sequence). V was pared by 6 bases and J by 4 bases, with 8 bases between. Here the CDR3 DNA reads TGTGCCAGCAAAGGGGCAAATCAGCCCCAGCATTTT. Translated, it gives CASKGANQPQHF.

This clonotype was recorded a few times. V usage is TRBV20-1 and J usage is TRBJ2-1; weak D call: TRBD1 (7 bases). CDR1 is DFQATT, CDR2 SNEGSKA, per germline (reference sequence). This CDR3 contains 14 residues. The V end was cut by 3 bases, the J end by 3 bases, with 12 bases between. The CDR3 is CSASRRGLYNEQFF. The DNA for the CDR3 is TGCAGTGCTAGTCGGAGGGGGCTCTACAATGAGCAGTTCTTC.

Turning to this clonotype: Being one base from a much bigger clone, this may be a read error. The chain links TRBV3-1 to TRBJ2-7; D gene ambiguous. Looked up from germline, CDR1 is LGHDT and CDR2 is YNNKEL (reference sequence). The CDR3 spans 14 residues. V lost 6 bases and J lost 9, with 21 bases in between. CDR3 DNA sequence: TGTGCCAGCAGTGCAGCGCGAGGCGCAAACACGCAGTACTTC. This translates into CASSAARGANTQYF.

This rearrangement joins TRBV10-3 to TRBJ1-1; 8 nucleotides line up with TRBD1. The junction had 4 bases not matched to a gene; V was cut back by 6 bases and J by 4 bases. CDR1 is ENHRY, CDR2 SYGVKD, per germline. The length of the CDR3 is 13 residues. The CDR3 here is CAISLDRGTEAFF. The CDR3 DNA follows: TGTGCCATCAGCCTCGACAGGGGCACTGAAGCTTTCTTT.

CDR3 DNA: TGTGCCAGCAGTTTAGCGGTTTCGCCCGGGGAGCTGTTTTTT. Its translation: CASSLAVSPGELFF. The rearrangement uses TRBV12-3 or TRBV12-4 and TRBJ2-2; unclear D gene. With 0 bases removed from V and 6 bases from J, the gap between germline ends came to 8 bases. The CDR3 runs to 14 residues.

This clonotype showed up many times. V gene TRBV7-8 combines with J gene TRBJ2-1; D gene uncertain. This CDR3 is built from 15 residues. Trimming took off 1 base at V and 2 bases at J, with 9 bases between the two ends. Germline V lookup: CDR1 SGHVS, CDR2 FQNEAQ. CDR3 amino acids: CASSLEGFAYNEQFF. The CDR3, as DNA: TGTGCCAGCAGCTTAGAAGGGTTTGCCTACAATGAGCAGTTCTTC.

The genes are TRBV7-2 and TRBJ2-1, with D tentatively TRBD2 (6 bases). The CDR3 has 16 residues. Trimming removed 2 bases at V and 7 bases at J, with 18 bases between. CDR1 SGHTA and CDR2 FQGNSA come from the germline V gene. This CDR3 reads CASSLTRGPQGNEQFF. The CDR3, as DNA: TGTGCCAGCAGCTTAACGCGGGGCCCCCAGGGTAATGAGCAGTTCTTC.

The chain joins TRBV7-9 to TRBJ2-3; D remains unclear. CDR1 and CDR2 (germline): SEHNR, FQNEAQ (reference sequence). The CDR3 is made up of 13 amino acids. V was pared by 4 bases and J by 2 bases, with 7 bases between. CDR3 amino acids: CASSSLHTDTQYF. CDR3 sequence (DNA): TGTGCCAGCAGCTCCCTCCACACAGATACGCAGTATTTT.

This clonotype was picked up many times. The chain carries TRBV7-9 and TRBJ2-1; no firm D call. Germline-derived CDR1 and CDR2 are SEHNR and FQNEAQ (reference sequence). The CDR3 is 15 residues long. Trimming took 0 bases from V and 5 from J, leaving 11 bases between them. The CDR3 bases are TGTGCCAGCAGCTTAGCCAGCACTCGGAACAATGAGCAGTTCTTC. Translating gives CASSLASTRNNEQFF. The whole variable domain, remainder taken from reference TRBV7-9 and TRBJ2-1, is DTGVSQNPRHKITKRGQNVTFRCDPISEHNRLYWYRQTLGQGPEFLTYFQNEAQLEKSRLLSDRFSAERPKGSFSTLEIQRTEQGDSAMYLCASSLASTRNNEQFFGPGTRLTVL.

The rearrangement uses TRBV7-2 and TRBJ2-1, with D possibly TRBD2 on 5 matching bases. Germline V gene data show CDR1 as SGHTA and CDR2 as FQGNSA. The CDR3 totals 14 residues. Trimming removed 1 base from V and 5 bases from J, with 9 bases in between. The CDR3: CASSLGRANNEQFF. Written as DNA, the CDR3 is TGTGCCAGCAGCTTAGGGCGGGCCAACAATGAGCAGTTCTTC.

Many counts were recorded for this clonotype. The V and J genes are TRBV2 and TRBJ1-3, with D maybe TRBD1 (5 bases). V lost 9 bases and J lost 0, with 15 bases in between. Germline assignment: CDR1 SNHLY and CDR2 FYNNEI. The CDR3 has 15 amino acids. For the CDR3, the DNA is TGTGCCAGACGGTACACCGGGGGCTCTGGAAACACCATATATTTT. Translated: CARRYTGGSGNTIYF.

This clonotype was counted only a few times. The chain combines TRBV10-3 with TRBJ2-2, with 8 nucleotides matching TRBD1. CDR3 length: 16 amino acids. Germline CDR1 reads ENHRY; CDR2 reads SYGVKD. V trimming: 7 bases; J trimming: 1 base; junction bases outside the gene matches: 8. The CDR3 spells CAIKSRQGLNTGELFF. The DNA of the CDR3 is TGTGCCATCAAATCCCGACAGGGGTTGAACACCGGGGAGCTGTTTTTT.

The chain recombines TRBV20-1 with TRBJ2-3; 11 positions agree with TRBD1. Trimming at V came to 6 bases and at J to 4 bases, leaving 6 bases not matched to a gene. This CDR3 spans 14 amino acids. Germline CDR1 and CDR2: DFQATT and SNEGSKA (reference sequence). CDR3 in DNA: TGCAGTGCCACGGGACAGGGGGTAGCAGATACGCAGTATTTT. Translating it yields CSATGQGVADTQYF.

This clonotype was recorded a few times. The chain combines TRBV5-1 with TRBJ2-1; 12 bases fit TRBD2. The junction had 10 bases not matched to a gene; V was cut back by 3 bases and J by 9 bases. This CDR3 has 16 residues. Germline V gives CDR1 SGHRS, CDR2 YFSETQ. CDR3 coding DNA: TGCGCCAGCAGCTGGGAGACTAGCGGGAGTGAGGGTGAGCAGTTCTTC. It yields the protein CASSWETSGSEGEQFF.

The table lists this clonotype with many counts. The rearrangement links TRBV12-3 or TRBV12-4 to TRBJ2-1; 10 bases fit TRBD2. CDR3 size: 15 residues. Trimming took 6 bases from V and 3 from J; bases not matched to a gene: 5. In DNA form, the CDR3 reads TGTGCCAGCAGGTCTCCTAGCGGGAGCTACAATGAGCAGTTCTTC. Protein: CASRSPSGSYNEQFF.

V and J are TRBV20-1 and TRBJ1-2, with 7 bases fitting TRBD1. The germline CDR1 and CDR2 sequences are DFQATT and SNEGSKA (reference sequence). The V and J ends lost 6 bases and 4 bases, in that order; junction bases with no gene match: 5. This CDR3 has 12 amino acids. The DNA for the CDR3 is TGCAGTGCCCTCGACAGGGTCTATGGCTACACCTTC. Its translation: CSALDRVYGYTF.

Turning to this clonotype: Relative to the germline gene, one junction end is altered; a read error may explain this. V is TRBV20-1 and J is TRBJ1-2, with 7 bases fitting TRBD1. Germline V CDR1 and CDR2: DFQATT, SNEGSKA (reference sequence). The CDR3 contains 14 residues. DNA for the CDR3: TGCAGTGCTGGAGAGGTGACAGGGAACTATGGCTACACCTTC. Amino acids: CSAGEVTGNYGYTF.

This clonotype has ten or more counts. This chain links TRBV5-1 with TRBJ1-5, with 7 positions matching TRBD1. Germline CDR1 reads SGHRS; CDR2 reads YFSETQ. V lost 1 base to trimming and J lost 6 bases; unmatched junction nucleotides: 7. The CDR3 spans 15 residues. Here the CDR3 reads CASSLYSGGGQPQHF. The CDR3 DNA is TGCGCCAGCAGCTTGTATTCAGGGGGAGGTCAGCCCCAGCATTTT.

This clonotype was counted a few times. The CDR3 bases are TGTGCCAGCAGCTTGGAAGGGGGAAAGTACAATGAGCAGTTCTTC. The encoded protein is CASSLEGGKYNEQFF. The V and J genes are TRBV7-3 and TRBJ2-1; D perhaps matches TRBD1 (6 bases). CDR3 length: 15 amino acids. V was trimmed by 3 bases and J by 4 bases, leaving 13 bases between them. Germline CDR1 is SGHTA and CDR2 is FQGTGA.

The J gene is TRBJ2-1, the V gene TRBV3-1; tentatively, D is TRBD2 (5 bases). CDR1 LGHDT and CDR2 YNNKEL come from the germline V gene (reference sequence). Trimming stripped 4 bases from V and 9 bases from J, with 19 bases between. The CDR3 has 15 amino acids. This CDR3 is CASSLRALTSPEQFF. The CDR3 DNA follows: TGTGCCAGCAGCCTTAGGGCCCTAACTAGTCCTGAGCAGTTCTTC.

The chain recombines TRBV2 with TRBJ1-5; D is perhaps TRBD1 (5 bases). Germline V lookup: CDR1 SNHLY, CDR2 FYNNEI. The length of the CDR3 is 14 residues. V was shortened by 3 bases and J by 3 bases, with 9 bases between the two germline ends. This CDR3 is CASSDDSPNQPQHF. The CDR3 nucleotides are TGTGCCAGCAGTGACGACAGCCCCAATCAGCCCCAGCATTTT.

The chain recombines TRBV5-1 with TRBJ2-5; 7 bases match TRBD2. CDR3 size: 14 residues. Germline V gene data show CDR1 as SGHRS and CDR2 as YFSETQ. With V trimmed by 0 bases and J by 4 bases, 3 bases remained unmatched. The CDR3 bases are TGCGCCAGCAGCTTGGGAGCGGGGAGAGAGACCCAGTACTTC. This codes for CASSLGAGRETQYF.

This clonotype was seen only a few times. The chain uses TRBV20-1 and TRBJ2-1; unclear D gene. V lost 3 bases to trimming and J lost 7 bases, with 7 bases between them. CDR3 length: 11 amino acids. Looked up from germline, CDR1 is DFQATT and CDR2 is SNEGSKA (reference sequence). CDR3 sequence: CSASSKNEQFF. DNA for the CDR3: TGCAGTGCTAGTTCTAAAAATGAGCAGTTCTTC.

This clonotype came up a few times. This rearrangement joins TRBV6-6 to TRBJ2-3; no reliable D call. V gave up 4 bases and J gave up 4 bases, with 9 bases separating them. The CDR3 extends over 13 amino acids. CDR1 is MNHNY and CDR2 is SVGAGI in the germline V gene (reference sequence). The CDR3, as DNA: TGTGCCAGCAGTTCCGGCGCCCCAGATACGCAGTATTTT. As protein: CASSSGAPDTQYF.

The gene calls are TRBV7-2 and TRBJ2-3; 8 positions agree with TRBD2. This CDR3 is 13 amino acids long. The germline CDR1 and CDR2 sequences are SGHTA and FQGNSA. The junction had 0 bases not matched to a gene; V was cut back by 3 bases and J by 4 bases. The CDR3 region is CASSFGGADTQYF. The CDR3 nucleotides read TGTGCCAGCAGCTTCGGGGGGGCAGATACGCAGTATTTT.

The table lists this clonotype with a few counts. The CDR3 DNA reads TGCGCCAGCAGCCAAACCGGGACAGACACCTACGAGCAGTACTTC. Translated, it gives CASSQTGTDTYEQYF. The V gene is TRBV4-1, the J gene TRBJ2-7; 7 bases are a match to TRBD1. The CDR3 runs 15 residues. CDR1 and CDR2 from the germline V gene are MGHRA and YSYEKL. The ends lost 2 bases at V and 2 bases at J; junction bases unmatched: 6.

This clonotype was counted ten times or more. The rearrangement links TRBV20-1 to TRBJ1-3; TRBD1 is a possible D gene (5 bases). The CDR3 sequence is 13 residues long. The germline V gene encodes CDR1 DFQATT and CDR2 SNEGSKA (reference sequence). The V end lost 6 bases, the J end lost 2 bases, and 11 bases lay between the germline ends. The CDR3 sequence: CSAGGGTGNTIYF. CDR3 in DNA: TGCAGTGCCGGGGGGGGAACTGGAAACACCATATATTTT.

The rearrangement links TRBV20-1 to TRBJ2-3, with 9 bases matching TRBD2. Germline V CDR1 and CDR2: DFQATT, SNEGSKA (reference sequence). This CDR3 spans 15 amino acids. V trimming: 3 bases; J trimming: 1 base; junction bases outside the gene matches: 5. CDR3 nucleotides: TGCAGTGCTAGGGCGGGACTAGCCGGCACAGATACGCAGTATTTT. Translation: CSARAGLAGTDTQYF.

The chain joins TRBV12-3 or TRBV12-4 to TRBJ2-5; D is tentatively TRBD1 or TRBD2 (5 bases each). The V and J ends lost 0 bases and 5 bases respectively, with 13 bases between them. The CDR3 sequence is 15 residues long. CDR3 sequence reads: CASSLAWGIGETQYF. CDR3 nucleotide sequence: TGTGCCAGCAGTTTAGCATGGGGGATAGGGGAGACCCAGTACTTC.

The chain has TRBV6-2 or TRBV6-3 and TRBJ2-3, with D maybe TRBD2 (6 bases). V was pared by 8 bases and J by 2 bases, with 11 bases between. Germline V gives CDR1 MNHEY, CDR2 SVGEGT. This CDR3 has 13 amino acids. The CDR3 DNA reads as TGTGCCAGCCGGGACTCTAACACAGATACGCAGTATTTT. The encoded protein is CASRDSNTDTQYF.